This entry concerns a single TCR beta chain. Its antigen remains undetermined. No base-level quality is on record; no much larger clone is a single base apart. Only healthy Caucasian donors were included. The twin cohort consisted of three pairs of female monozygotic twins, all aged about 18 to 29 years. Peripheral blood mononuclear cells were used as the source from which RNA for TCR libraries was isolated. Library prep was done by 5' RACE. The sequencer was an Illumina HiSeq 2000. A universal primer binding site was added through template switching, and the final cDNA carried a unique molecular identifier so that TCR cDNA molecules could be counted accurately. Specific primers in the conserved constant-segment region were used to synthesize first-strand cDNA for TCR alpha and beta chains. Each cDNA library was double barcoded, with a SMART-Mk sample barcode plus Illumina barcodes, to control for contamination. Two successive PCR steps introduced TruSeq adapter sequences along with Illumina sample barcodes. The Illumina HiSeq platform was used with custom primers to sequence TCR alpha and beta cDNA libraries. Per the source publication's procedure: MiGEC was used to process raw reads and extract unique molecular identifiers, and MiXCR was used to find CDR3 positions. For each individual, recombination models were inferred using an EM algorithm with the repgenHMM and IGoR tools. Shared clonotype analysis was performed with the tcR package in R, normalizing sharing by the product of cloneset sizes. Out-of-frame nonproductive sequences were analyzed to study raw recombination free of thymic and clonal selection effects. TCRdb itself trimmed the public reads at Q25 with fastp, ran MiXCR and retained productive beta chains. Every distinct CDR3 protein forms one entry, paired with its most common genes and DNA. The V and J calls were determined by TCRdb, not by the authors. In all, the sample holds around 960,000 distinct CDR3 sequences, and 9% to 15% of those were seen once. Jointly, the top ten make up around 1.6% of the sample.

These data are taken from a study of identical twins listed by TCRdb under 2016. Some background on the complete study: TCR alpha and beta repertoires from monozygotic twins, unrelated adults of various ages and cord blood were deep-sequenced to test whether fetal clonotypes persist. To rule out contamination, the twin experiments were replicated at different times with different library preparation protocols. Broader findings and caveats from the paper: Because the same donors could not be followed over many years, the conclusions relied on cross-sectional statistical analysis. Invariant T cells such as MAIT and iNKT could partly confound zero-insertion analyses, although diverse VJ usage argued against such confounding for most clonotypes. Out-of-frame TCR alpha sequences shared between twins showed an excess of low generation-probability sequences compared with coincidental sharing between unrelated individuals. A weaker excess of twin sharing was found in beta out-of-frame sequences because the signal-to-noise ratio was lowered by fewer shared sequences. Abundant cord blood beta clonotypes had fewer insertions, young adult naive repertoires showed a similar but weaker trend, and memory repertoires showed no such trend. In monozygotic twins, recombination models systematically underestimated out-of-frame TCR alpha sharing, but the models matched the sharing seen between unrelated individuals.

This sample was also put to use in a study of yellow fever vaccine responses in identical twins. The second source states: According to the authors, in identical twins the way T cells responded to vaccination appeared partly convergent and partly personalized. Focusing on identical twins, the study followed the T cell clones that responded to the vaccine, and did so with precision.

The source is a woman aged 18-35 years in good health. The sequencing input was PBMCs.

The DNA sequence is TGCAGCGTTGAGGGGGGACAGGGAGCCTACAATGAGCAGTTCTTC. Its protein is CSVEGGQGAYNEQFF. The rearranged segments are TRBV29-1 and TRBJ2-1, with 9 middle bases fitting TRBD1. V and J are trimmed by 3 bases and 2 bases, and the gene matches miss 5 bases of the junction. Counted from cysteine to phenylalanine, this CDR3 has 15 amino acids. The read is trimmed to its CDR3 DNA, 45 bases read in frame from base 1. Per the germline V gene, SQVTM is the CDR1 and ANQGSEA is the CDR2.